Below are 25 T cell receptor beta chains sequenced from a single sample in a study of T-cell memory formation after mild COVID-19. MiXCR was run by TCRdb on the 5' RACE reads, yielding one entry per CDR3 protein. In the table there are around 300,000 distinct CDR3 sequences, over 11% of which are singletons. Sequences were obtained from PBMCs or a T cell subset sorted from them (not recorded which). The origin of the receptors is a man aged 18-30 years who had mild COVID-19 (a few samples of this study predate the infection). Cell type and time point are not known.

This chain connects TRBV7-6 to TRBJ2-7; maybe TRBD2 (5 bases). Germline V lookup: CDR1 SGHVS, CDR2 FNYEAQ. With 2 bases removed from V and 2 bases from J, the gap between germline ends came to 16 bases. The CDR3 contains 16 residues. The CDR3 nucleotides read TGTGCCAGCAGCTTACGGTCGGACTCAGCAACCTACGAGCAGTACGTC. Amino acid sequence: CASSLRSDSATYEQYV.

This clonotype was seen only a few times. Written as DNA, the CDR3 is TGTGCCTCCCTGGGCGGGGGGGCCTACAATGAGCAGTTCTTC. Translated, it gives CASLGGGAYNEQFF. This sequence joins TRBV7-2 and TRBJ2-1; 9 bases match TRBD2. Germline values: CDR1 SGHTA, CDR2 FQGNSA. This CDR3 region has 14 residues. With V trimmed by 11 bases and J by 2 bases, 7 bases remained unmatched.

This clonotype was found a few times. The chain links TRBV7-2 to TRBJ1-2; 10 bases fit TRBD1. The germline V gene encodes CDR1 SGHTA and CDR2 FQGNSA. The trim removed 1 base at V and 7 bases at J, leaving 6 bases unmatched. CDR3 length equals 15 residues. The CDR3 nucleotides are TGTGCCAGCAGCTTAGGACGGGACAGGGGTGCTGGCTACACCTTC. It is translated as CASSLGRDRGAGYTF.

This clonotype has just a few counts. The chain employs TRBV21-1 and TRBJ2-7. TRBV21-1 is a known pseudogene. This CDR3 spans 10 amino acids. The CDR3 DNA reads TGTGCCAGCGGTGAAGAGGAGCAGTACTTC. Translating it yields CASGEEEQYF.

This clonotype has only a few counts. Written as DNA, the CDR3 is TGTGCCAGCAGCTCCGGGACAGGCATGAACACTGAAGCTTTCTTT. Its translation is CASSSGTGMNTEAFF. This chain connects TRBV7-2 to TRBJ1-1, with 8 bases aligning to TRBD1. The V segment lost 4 bases and the J segment 0 bases; nucleotides outside the gene matches: 4. Germline V lookup: CDR1 SGHTA, CDR2 FQGNSA. This CDR3 region has 15 residues.

This clonotype was observed a few times. This sequence joins TRBV18 and TRBJ2-3, with TRBD2 as a possible D gene (6 bases). Germline-derived CDR1 and CDR2 are KGHSH and LQKENI. The CDR3 loop spans 15 amino acids. Trimming shortened V by 2 bases and J by 5 bases, and 14 bases separated the two germline ends. The CDR3 spells CASSPGQRAGDTQYF. In nucleotides, the CDR3 is TGTGCCAGCTCACCAGGGCAGCGGGCGGGAGATACGCAGTATTTT.

In this sample, this clonotype turned up a few times. CDR3 bases: TGTGCCAGCAGCTTAGTGCCTAGCGGAAGCTCCTACGAGCAGTACTTC. Protein product: CASSLVPSGSSYEQYF. This chain uses TRBV7-2 with TRBJ2-7; TRBD2 aligns across 7 bases. Germline CDR1 is SGHTA and CDR2 is FQGNSA. Trimming removed 1 base from V and 0 bases from J; junction bases left unmatched: 6. This CDR3 comprises 16 residues.

There are many counts of this clonotype. The rearrangement uses TRBV6-5 and TRBJ2-1; D perhaps matches TRBD2 (5 bases). This CDR3 has 13 amino acids. Per germline, CDR1 MNHEY and CDR2 SVGAGI. Trimming stripped 6 bases from V and 7 bases from J, with 13 bases between. CDR3 region: CASSTSSGNEQFF. In DNA, the CDR3 is TGTGCCAGCAGCACCTCCTCGGGAAATGAGCAGTTCTTC.

This clonotype was seen repeatedly, ten times or more. The rearrangement uses TRBV6-5 and TRBJ1-5; D is uncertain. Germline V gene sequence: CDR1 MNHEY, CDR2 SVGAGI. Trimming left V 6 bases short and J 0 bases short, with 3 bases between. The CDR3 is 12 amino acids. DNA for the CDR3: TGTGCCAGCAGGAATAGCAATCAGCCCCAGCATTTT. Translation: CASRNSNQPQHF.

This chain uses TRBV12-3 or TRBV12-4 with TRBJ1-5, with D tentatively TRBD1 (6 bases). The CDR3 sequence is 17 residues long. With 7 bases removed from V and 0 bases from J, the gap between germline ends came to 19 bases. The CDR3 is CASNSRTGAYSNQPQHF. CDR3 bases: TGTGCCAGCAACTCCCGAACGGGGGCCTATAGCAATCAGCCCCAGCATTTT.

The chain recombines TRBV9 with TRBJ1-6; D unresolved. V was shortened by 3 bases and J by 5 bases, with 12 bases between the two germline ends. The CDR3 contains 15 residues. CDR1 and CDR2 (germline): SGDLS, YYNGEE. CDR3 bases: TGTGCCAGCAGCGCCGCGGGTTGGGATAATTCACCCCTCCACTTT. The encoded protein is CASSAAGWDNSPLHF.

This clonotype was seen a handful of times. V is TRBV9 and J is TRBJ2-3; D remains ambiguous. The CDR3 is 10 amino acids. In germline, CDR1 is SGDLS, CDR2 YYNGEE. V lost 9 bases and J 1 base, leaving 3 bases between the germline ends. This chain's CDR3 is CATRTDTQYF. CDR3 DNA: TGTGCCACCCGCACAGATACGCAGTATTTT.

The chain is built from TRBV7-2 and TRBJ2-7, with TRBD2 as a possible D gene (5 bases). The germline CDR1 and CDR2 sequences are SGHTA and FQGNSA. V was cut by 5 bases and J by 6 bases, with 8 bases left in between. This CDR3 is built from 11 residues. CDR3: CASSRAGEQYV. CDR3 DNA sequence: TGTGCCAGCAGCCGGGCGGGCGAGCAGTACGTC.

This clonotype came up a few times. The rearrangement joins TRBV9 to TRBJ1-6; D is uncertain. The CDR3 consists of 14 residues. V lost 3 bases to trimming and J lost 4 bases, with 8 bases between them. Per germline, CDR1 SGDLS and CDR2 YYNGEE. CDR3 sequence: CASSEQPYNSPLHF. The CDR3 coding sequence is TGTGCCAGCAGCGAGCAACCTTATAATTCACCCCTCCACTTT. Supplemented by reference TRBV9 and TRBJ1-6, the full variable domain reads DSGVTQTPKHLITATGQRVTLRCSPRSGDLSVYWYQQSLDQGLQFLIQYYNGEERAKGNILERFSAQQFPDLHSELNLSSLELGDSALYFCASSEQPYNSPLHFGNGTRLTVT.

This clonotype has ten or more counts. This sequence joins TRBV15 and TRBJ2-7, with D perhaps TRBD2 (6 bases). The germline gives CDR1 LNHNV, CDR2 YYDKDF (reference sequence). This CDR3 is 18 amino acids long. Deletions cut 0 bases from V and 2 bases from J, with 20 bases between. CDR3 in DNA: TGTGCCACCAGCAGAGATCGCCGGGGGAACGAACCTCCCTACGAGCAGTACTTC. It translates to CATSRDRRGNEPPYEQYF.

A few counts support this clonotype. The chain has TRBV5-1 and TRBJ2-1, with TRBD1 matching 7 bases. The length of the CDR3 is 15 residues. Germline CDR1 reads SGHRS; CDR2 reads YFSETQ. V lost 1 base to trimming and J lost 8 bases; unmatched junction nucleotides: 9. CDR3 in DNA: TGCGCCAGCAGCTTGAGGGACAGAACAGTGGATGAGCAGTTCTTC. Its translation: CASSLRDRTVDEQFF.

This clonotype was recorded a few times. V gene TRBV4-3 combines with J gene TRBJ2-1; TRBD1 might be the D (5 bases). Per the germline V gene, CDR1 is LGHNA and CDR2 is YSLEER. Trimming left V 0 bases short and J 7 bases short, with 16 bases between. The CDR3 has 16 amino acids. CDR3 sequence reads: CASSQDPGDPGNEQFF. The CDR3 DNA reads TGCGCCAGCAGCCAAGACCCAGGAGACCCAGGGAATGAGCAGTTCTTC.

This clonotype was picked up a small number of times. The rearrangement joins TRBV12-3 or TRBV12-4 to TRBJ2-5; D tentatively fits TRBD1 or TRBD2 (5 bases each). The V end was cut by 4 bases, the J end by 3 bases, with 18 bases between. The CDR3 covers 16 residues. DNA of the CDR3: TGTGCCAGCAGTTCTCCTGGGACGGCCAACGAAGAGACCCAGTACTTC. Translation: CASSSPGTANEETQYF.

This clonotype appeared a few times. The gene calls are TRBV20-1 and TRBJ2-7, with D perhaps matching TRBD2 (5 bases). With 3 bases removed from V and 3 bases from J, the gap between germline ends came to 18 bases. This CDR3 spans 15 amino acids. From germline, CDR1 is DFQATT and CDR2 SNEGSKA (reference sequence). CDR3 sequence reads: CSARGEGRGDYEQYF. The CDR3 region has the DNA TGCAGTGCTAGGGGAGAGGGCAGAGGAGACTACGAGCAGTACTTC.

This clonotype was counted ten times or more. The CDR3 region has the DNA TGTGCCAGCAGTAAACCGGGACAGGGAAACCAGCCCCAGCATTTT. It translates to CASSKPGQGNQPQHF. The chain uses TRBV6-5 and TRBJ1-5; TRBD1 matches 9 bases. This CDR3 is built from 15 residues. Germline V gene lookup returns CDR1 MNHEY and CDR2 SVGAGI. The V and J ends lost 5 bases and 7 bases, in that order; junction bases with no gene match: 9.

The chain joins TRBV6-5 to TRBJ1-2; D unresolved. This CDR3 is built from 12 residues. Between the trimmed V and J ends, which lost 5 bases and 7 bases, there was a span of 11 bases. Looked up from germline, CDR1 is MNHEY and CDR2 is SVGAGI. The CDR3 sequence is CASSVAGSGYTF. Here the CDR3 DNA reads TGTGCCAGCAGTGTCGCGGGGTCTGGCTACACCTTC.

The V gene is TRBV4-1, the J gene TRBJ1-4, with D unclear. The V and J ends lost 0 bases and 6 bases respectively, with 2 bases between them. The germline V gene has CDR1 MGHRA and CDR2 YSYEKL. The CDR3 loop spans 12 amino acids. The DNA for the CDR3 is TGCGCCAGCAGCCAAGAACATGAAAAACTGTTTTTT. This translates into CASSQEHEKLFF.

V gene TRBV24-1 combines with J gene TRBJ2-3; no definite D call. The germline V and J ends were trimmed by 7 bases and 2 bases, with 9 bases remaining between them. The CDR3 is 13 amino acids. Germline CDR1 reads KGHDR; CDR2 reads SFDVKD. CDR3 residues: CATSSALTDTQYF. For the CDR3, the DNA is TGTGCCACCAGCTCGGCCCTCACAGATACGCAGTATTTT.

This clonotype was recorded a few times. The chain combines TRBV18 with TRBJ2-3; D is undetermined. CDR1 and CDR2 from the germline V gene are KGHSH and LQKENI. The CDR3 is 13 amino acids. Trimming pared 3 bases from V and 4 bases from J, leaving 8 bases between. The CDR3: CASSPRVPDTQYF. The CDR3 nucleotides read TGTGCCAGCTCACCCCGGGTGCCAGATACGCAGTATTTT.

V and J are TRBV7-2 and TRBJ2-3; a possible D gene is TRBD2 (5 bases). Trimming removed 5 bases from V and 10 bases from J, with 13 bases in between. Germline V lookup: CDR1 SGHTA, CDR2 FQGNSA. The CDR3 spans 12 residues. Written as DNA, the CDR3 is TGTGCCAGCAGCCCCGACCCCGGGGCGCAGTATTTT. Its protein is CASSPDPGAQYF. Complete variable domain (other parts from reference TRBV7-2 and TRBJ2-3): GAGVSQSPSNKVTEKGKDVELRCDPISGHTALYWYRQSLGQGLEFLIYFQGNSAPDKSGLPSDRFSAERTGGSVSTLTIQRTQQEDSAVYLCASSPDPGAQYFGPGTRLTVL.